This T cell receptor beta chain was retrieved from a study of blood T cell repertoires in COVID-19. Germline V gives CDR1 WSHSY, CDR2 SAAADI. Deletions cut 6 bases from V and 8 bases from J, with 14 bases between. The CDR3 is made up of 14 amino acids. Sequencing used immunoSEQ multiplex PCR; TCRdb keeps in-frame clones, though not all of them. The sample has 300,000 to 350,000 clones; 75% to 90% are singletons. The clonotype originates from a man aged 30 to 39 who had recovered from COVID-19. Specimen: PBMCs or T cells enriched from blood (not recorded which). The genes are TRBV10-2 and TRBJ1-6; a possible D gene is TRBD1 (5 bases). CDR3 in amino acids: CASSQQAAHSPLHF. CDR3 bases: TGCGCCAGCAGCCAACAGGCCGCGCATTCACCCCTCCACTTT.